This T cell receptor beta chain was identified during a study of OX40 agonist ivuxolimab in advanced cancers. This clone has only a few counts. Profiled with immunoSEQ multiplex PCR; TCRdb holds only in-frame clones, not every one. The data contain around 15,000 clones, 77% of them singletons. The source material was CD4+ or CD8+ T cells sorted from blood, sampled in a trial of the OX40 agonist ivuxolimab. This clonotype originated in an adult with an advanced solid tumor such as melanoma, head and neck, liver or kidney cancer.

CDR3 bases: TGTGCCTGGAGTCGGGGCAGGGTCAATGGCTACACCTTC. The encoded protein is CAWSRGRVNGYTF. The V call is TRBV30, the J call TRBJ1-2; a possible D gene is TRBD1 (5 bases). V lost 2 bases and J 6 bases, leaving 13 bases between the germline ends. Germline V CDR1 and CDR2: GTSNPN, SVGIG (reference sequence). The CDR3 runs 13 residues.